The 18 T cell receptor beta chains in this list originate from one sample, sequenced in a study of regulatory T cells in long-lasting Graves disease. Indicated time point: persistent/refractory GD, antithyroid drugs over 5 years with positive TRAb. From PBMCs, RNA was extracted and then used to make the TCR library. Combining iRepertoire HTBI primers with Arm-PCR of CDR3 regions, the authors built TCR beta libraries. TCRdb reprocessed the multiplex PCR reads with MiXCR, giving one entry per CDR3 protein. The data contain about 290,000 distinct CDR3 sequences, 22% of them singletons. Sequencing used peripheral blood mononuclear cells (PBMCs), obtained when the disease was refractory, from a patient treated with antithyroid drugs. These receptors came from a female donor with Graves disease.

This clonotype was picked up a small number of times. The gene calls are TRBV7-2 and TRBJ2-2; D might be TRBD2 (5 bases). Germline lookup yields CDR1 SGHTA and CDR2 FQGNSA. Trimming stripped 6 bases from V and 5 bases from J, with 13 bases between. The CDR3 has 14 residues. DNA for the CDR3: TGTGCCAGCAGTTGGGCCGGCGGGACCGGGGAGCTGTTTTTT. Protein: CASSWAGGTGELFF. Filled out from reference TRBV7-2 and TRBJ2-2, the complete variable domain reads GAGVSQSPSNKVTEKGKDVELRCDPISGHTALYWYRQSLGQGLEFLIYFQGNSAPDKSGLPSDRFSAERTGGSVSTLTIQRTQQEDSAVYLCASSWAGGTGELFFGEGSRLTVL.

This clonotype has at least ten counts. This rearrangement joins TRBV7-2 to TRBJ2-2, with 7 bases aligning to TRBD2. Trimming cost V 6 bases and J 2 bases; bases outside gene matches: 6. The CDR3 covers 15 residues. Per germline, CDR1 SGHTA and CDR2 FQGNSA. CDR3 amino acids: CASRVTSANTGELFF. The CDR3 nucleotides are TGTGCCAGCAGGGTTACTAGCGCAAACACCGGGGAGCTGTTTTTT.

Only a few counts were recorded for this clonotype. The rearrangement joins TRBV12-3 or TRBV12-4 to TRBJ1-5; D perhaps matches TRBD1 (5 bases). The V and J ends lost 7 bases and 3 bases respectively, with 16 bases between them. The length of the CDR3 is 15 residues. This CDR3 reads CASTLGGTPNQPQHF. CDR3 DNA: TGTGCCAGCACCCTGGGAGGGACCCCCAATCAGCCCCAGCATTTT.

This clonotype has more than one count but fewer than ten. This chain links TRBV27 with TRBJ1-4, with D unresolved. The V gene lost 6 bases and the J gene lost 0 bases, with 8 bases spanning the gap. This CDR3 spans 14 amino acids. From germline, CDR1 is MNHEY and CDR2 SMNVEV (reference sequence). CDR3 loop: CASSSGATNEKLFF. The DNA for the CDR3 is TGTGCCAGCAGCAGCGGTGCAACTAATGAAAAACTGTTTTTT. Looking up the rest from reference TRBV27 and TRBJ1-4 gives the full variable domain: EAQVTQNPRYLITVTGKKLTVTCSQNMNHEYMSWYRQDPGLGLRQIYYSMNVEVTDKGDVPEGYKVSRKEKRNFPLILESPSPNQTSLYFCASSSGATNEKLFFGSGTQLSVL.

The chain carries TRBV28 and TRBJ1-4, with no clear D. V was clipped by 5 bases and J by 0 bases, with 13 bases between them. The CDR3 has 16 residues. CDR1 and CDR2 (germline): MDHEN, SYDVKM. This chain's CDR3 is CASSDRAPATNEKLFF. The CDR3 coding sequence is TGTGCCAGCAGTGACCGGGCCCCTGCAACTAATGAAAAACTGTTTTTT.

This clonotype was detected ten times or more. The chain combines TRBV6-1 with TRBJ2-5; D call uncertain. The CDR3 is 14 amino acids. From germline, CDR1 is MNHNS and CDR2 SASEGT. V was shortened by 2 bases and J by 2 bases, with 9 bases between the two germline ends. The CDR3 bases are TGTGCCAGCAGTGAATTTACACCGCAAGAGACCCAGTACTTC. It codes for CASSEFTPQETQYF.

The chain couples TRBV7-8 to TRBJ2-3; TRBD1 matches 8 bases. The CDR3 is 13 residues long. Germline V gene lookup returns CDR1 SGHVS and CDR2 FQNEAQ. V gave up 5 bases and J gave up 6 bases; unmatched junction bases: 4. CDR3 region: CASSVDRDDTQYF. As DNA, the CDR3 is TGTGCCAGCAGCGTGGACAGGGACGATACGCAGTATTTT.

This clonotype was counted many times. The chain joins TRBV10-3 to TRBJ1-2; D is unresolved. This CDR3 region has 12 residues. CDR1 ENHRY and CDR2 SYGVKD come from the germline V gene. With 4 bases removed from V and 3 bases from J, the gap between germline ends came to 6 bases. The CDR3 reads CAISGQDYGYTF. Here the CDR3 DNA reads TGTGCCATCAGTGGGCAAGACTATGGCTACACCTTC.

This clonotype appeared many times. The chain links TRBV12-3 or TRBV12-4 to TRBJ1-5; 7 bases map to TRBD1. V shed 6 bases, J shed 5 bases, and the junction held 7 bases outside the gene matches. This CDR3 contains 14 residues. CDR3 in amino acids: CASRQRTGDQPQHF. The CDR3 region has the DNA TGTGCCAGCAGACAACGGACAGGAGATCAGCCCCAGCATTTT.

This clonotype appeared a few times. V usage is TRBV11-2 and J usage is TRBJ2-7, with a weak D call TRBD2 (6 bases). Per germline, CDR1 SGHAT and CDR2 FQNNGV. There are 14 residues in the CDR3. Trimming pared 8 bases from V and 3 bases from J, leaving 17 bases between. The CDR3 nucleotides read TGTGCCAGCGCCTACCACCGGGAGCACTACGAGCAGTACTTC. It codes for CASAYHREHYEQYF.

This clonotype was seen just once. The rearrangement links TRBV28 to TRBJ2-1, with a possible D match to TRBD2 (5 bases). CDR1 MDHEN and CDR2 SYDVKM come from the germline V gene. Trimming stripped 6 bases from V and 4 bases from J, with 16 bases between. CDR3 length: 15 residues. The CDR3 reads CASRGRDPAYNEQFF. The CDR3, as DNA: TGTGCCAGCAGGGGGAGAGATCCGGCTTACAATGAGCAGTTCTTC.

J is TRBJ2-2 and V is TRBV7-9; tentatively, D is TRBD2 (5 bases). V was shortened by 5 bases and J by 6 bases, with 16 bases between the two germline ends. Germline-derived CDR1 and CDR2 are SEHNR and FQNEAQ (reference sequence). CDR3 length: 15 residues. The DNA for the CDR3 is TGTGCCAGCAGCCATCAGGTTGGCGGGTCCGGGGAGCTGTTTTTT. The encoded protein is CASSHQVGGSGELFF.

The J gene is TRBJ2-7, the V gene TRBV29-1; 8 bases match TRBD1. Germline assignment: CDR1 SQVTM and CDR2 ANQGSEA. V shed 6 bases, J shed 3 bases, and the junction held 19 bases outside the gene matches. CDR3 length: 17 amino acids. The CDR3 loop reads CSVDRGLPLRLFYEQYF. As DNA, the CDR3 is TGCAGCGTCGACAGGGGCCTCCCACTCCGTTTGTTCTACGAGCAGTACTTC.

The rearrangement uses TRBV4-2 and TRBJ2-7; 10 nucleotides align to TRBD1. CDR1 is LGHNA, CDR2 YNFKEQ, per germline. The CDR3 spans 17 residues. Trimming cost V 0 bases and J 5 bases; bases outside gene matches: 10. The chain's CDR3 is CASSQEGPGQGIHEQYF. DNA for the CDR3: TGTGCCAGCAGCCAAGAAGGGCCGGGACAGGGGATCCACGAGCAGTACTTC.

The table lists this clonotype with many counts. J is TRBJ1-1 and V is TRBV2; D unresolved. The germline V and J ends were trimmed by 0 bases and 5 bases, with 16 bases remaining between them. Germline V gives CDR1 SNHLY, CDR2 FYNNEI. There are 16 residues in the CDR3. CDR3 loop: CASSEALSGFGTEAFF. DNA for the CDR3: TGTGCCAGCAGTGAAGCGCTTTCAGGCTTCGGTACTGAAGCTTTCTTT.

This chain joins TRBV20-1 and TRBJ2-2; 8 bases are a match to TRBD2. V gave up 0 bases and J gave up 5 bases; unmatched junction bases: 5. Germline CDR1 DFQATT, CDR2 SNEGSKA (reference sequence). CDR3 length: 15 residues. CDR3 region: CSARDGGRMTGELFF. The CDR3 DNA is TGCAGTGCTAGAGATGGCGGGAGGATGACCGGGGAGCTGTTTTTT.

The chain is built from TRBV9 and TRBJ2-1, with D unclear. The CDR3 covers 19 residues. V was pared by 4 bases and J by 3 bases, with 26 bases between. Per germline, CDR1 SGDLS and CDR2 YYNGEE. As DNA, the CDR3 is TGTGCCAGCAGCCCTAGTGTCCCAAGTAGAGAGATGGGCTACAATGAGCAGTTCTTC. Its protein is CASSPSVPSREMGYNEQFF.

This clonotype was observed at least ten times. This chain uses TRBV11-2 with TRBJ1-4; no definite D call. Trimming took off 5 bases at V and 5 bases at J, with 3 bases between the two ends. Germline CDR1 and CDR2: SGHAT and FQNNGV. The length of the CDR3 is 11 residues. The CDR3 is CASSPNEKLFF. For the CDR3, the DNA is TGTGCCAGCAGCCCAAATGAAAAACTGTTTTTT.